Each of the 22 T cell receptor beta chains below was sequenced from the same sample in a study of cytomegalovirus exposure and HLA in healthy donors. The data were produced by immunoSEQ multiplex PCR, yet TCRdb's version contains in-frame clones alone and is incomplete. The repertoire holds about 180,000 clones, with about 85% as singletons. The sequenced material came from PBMCs. These receptors were collected from a man between 18 and 29 years old in good health and CMV-seropositive.

This clone was counted a single time. The V call is TRBV6-1, the J call TRBJ1-2, with 12 bases lining up with TRBD1. The CDR3 spans 15 residues. The germline V gene encodes CDR1 MNHNS and CDR2 SASEGT. The ends lost 4 bases at V and 7 bases at J; junction bases unmatched: 7. CDR3 sequence: CASSGLGQGASGYTF. CDR3 bases: TGTGCCAGCAGTGGGCTGGGACAGGGGGCGTCTGGCTACACCTTC.

J is TRBJ1-1 and V is TRBV11-2; 9 bases agree with TRBD1. V was clipped by 5 bases and J by 5 bases; unmatched bases: 6. This CDR3 comprises 14 residues. Germline CDR1 is SGHAT and CDR2 is FQNNGV. CDR3 amino acids: CASSPRTGETEAFF. The CDR3 bases are TGTGCCAGCAGCCCTAGGACAGGGGAGACTGAAGCTTTCTTT.

The chain recombines TRBV11-2 with TRBJ1-1, with D tentatively TRBD1 (5 bases). Trimming stripped 4 bases from V and 2 bases from J, with 26 bases between. The CDR3 loop spans 19 amino acids. Germline V CDR1 and CDR2: SGHAT, FQNNGV. The CDR3 DNA is TGTGCCAGCAGCTCACGAAAAAGTGGCAGGGCGCCAGACAACACTGAAGCTTTCTTT. This gives the protein CASSSRKSGRAPDNTEAFF.

This chain uses TRBV13 with TRBJ1-1; D might be TRBD1 (6 bases). CDR1 and CDR2 from the germline V gene are PRHDT and FYEKMQ (reference sequence). Between the trimmed V and J ends, which lost 1 base and 2 bases, there was a span of 17 bases. This CDR3 is 17 amino acids long. The CDR3, as DNA: TGTGCCAGCAGCTTAGAGGGACAAAAAGGAGTAAACACTGAAGCTTTCTTT. It translates to CASSLEGQKGVNTEAFF.

This clone was counted only a few times. This sequence joins TRBV4-1 and TRBJ1-6; D possibly corresponds to TRBD1 (6 bases). The V and J ends lost 4 bases and 9 bases respectively, with 13 bases between them. Germline loops: CDR1 MGHRA, CDR2 YSYEKL. The CDR3 extends over 14 amino acids. In nucleotides, the CDR3 is TGCGCCAGCAGCCCTACAATGGACAGTTCACCCCTCCACTTT. As protein: CASSPTMDSSPLHF.

The chain has TRBV19 and TRBJ1-2; 8 nucleotides align to TRBD1. The trim removed 5 bases at V and 4 bases at J, leaving 9 bases unmatched. The germline gives CDR1 LNHDA, CDR2 SQIVND (reference sequence). This CDR3 is 15 amino acids long. This CDR3 reads CASSPTTGASYGYTF. The DNA of the CDR3 is TGTGCCAGTAGTCCCACGACAGGGGCGTCCTATGGCTACACCTTC.

The chain couples TRBV6-5 to TRBJ2-7; D is uncertain. Germline V gene sequence: CDR1 MNHEY, CDR2 SVGAGI. V shed 8 bases and J shed 2 bases, with 7 bases lying between them. This CDR3 has 11 residues. CDR3 coding DNA: TGTGCCAGCTCTTCCGCCTACGAGCAGTACTTC. This translates into CASSSAYEQYF.

The rearrangement links TRBV6-5 to TRBJ2-3; TRBD1 is a possible D gene (5 bases). CDR3 length equals 14 residues. Germline V gene sequence: CDR1 MNHEY, CDR2 SVGAGI. Trimming shortened V by 5 bases and J by 0 bases, and 9 bases separated the two germline ends. CDR3 coding DNA: TGTGCCAGCAGTCAGGGATCAAGCACAGATACGCAGTATTTT. This gives the protein CASSQGSSTDTQYF.

The gene calls are TRBV29-1 and TRBJ2-5, with D uncertain. V was shortened by 7 bases and J by 11 bases, with 14 bases between the two germline ends. Per the germline V gene, CDR1 is SQVTM and CDR2 is ANQGSEA. This CDR3 spans 10 amino acids. CDR3 sequence (DNA): TGCAGCGCCGGCAACAGTTTACAGTACTTC. Protein product: CSAGNSLQYF. Together with reference TRBV29-1 and TRBJ2-5, the CDR3 gives the full variable domain: SAVISQKPSRDICQRGTSLTIQCQVDSQVTMMFWYRQQPGQSLTLIATANQGSEATYESGFVIDKFPISRPNLTFSTLTVSNMSPEDSSIYLCSAGNSLQYFGPGTRLLVL.

The chain joins TRBV16 to TRBJ1-5, with D hard to call. Germline-derived CDR1 and CDR2 are KGHSY and FQNENV. V was trimmed by 4 bases and J by 9 bases, leaving 13 bases between them. The CDR3 runs 13 residues. In DNA, the CDR3 is TGTGCCAGCAGCCCCCAGGATCGGGGGCCCCAGCATTTT. The encoded protein is CASSPQDRGPQHF.

V gene TRBV7-8 combines with J gene TRBJ2-1; 8 nucleotides agree with TRBD2. The V gene end was trimmed by 2 bases and the J gene end by 8 bases; junction bases not matched to a gene: 8. This CDR3 comprises 15 residues. Germline CDR1 and CDR2: SGHVS and FQNEAQ. CDR3 region: CASSLISGMSDEQFF. CDR3 bases: TGTGCCAGCAGCTTAATTAGCGGGATGTCCGATGAGCAGTTCTTC.

The sample holds many counts of this clone. The chain recombines TRBV5-1 with TRBJ1-6; D gene ambiguous. The CDR3 is 15 residues long. Looked up from germline, CDR1 is SGHRS and CDR2 is YFSETQ. The V gene lost 5 bases and the J gene lost 1 base, with 10 bases spanning the gap. The CDR3, as DNA: TGCGCCAGCAGGTCAGAGGGTTCCTATAATTCACCCCTCCACTTT. This codes for CASRSEGSYNSPLHF.

The genes are TRBV19 and TRBJ2-3; tentatively, D is TRBD1 (5 bases). The germline CDR1 and CDR2 sequences are LNHDA and SQIVND (reference sequence). V was shortened by 5 bases and J by 6 bases, with 15 bases between the two germline ends. CDR3 length equals 14 residues. CDR3 DNA: TGTGCCAGTAGTGGCCAGGGCCCTGGGGATACGCAGTATTTT. It is translated as CASSGQGPGDTQYF.

The chain has TRBV7-2 and TRBJ1-1; D is perhaps TRBD1 (5 bases). This CDR3 contains 12 residues. V lost 6 bases and J 9 bases, leaving 14 bases between the germline ends. Germline loops: CDR1 SGHTA, CDR2 FQGNSA. The CDR3 DNA reads as TGTGCCAGCAGTTACGCGGAGGGGCAAGCTTTCTTT. Translated: CASSYAEGQAFF.

The rearrangement joins TRBV5-1 to TRBJ1-2; D call uncertain. The germline CDR1 and CDR2 sequences are SGHRS and YFSETQ. Trimming removed 0 bases from V and 4 bases from J, with 10 bases in between. The CDR3 contains 14 residues. The CDR3 here is CASSLGAGVYGYTF. CDR3 bases: TGCGCCAGCAGCTTGGGGGCCGGCGTCTATGGCTACACCTTC.

This clone was counted a few times. This chain links TRBV5-1 with TRBJ2-5; 7 bases match TRBD2. The germline CDR1 and CDR2 sequences are SGHRS and YFSETQ. This CDR3 contains 15 residues. After removal of 5 bases from V and 2 bases from J, the junction contained 9 bases not matched to a gene. The CDR3 spells CASSIHGGLQETQYF. In nucleotides, the CDR3 is TGCGCCAGCAGTATACACGGGGGGTTACAAGAGACCCAGTACTTC.

The rearrangement joins TRBV6-6 to TRBJ1-1; possible D gene TRBD1, 5 bases. V lost 2 bases and J lost 4, with 14 bases in between. Germline lookup yields CDR1 MNHNY and CDR2 SVGAGI (reference sequence). This CDR3 comprises 15 residues. The CDR3 loop is CASSYAGVEGTEAFF. The CDR3 coding sequence is TGTGCCAGCAGTTACGCGGGGGTGGAAGGCACTGAAGCTTTCTTT.

The chain joins TRBV11-2 to TRBJ2-5; unclear D gene. Germline-derived CDR1 and CDR2 are SGHAT and FQNNGV. This CDR3 contains 13 residues. V dropped 4 bases and J dropped 3 bases, with 9 bases sitting between them. CDR3 region: CASSSQAKETQYF. The CDR3, as DNA: TGTGCCAGCAGCTCCCAAGCCAAAGAGACCCAGTACTTC.

The chain carries TRBV4-1 and TRBJ2-7; TRBD1 matches 7 bases. Trimming at V came to 2 bases and at J to 7 bases, leaving 8 bases not matched to a gene. Germline V CDR1 and CDR2: MGHRA, YSYEKL. CDR3 length equals 14 residues. The CDR3 loop reads CASSQLEGAREQYF. The CDR3 nucleotides read TGCGCCAGCAGCCAACTAGAGGGGGCGAGGGAGCAGTACTTC.

The V and J genes are TRBV4-1 and TRBJ1-4; 7 bases line up with TRBD1. The CDR3 has 13 residues. From germline, CDR1 is MGHRA and CDR2 YSYEKL. The trim removed 7 bases at V and 8 bases at J, leaving 7 bases unmatched. The CDR3 nucleotides are TGCGCCAGCACCACCGGGACAGAGGAAAAACTGTTTTTT. Translated, it gives CASTTGTEEKLFF.

This chain links TRBV12-5 with TRBJ2-7, with 7 bases aligning to TRBD2. The CDR3 consists of 12 residues. The trim removed 7 bases at V and 6 bases at J, leaving 6 bases unmatched. Germline V gives CDR1 LGHNT, CDR2 FRNRAP. Here the CDR3 DNA reads TGTGCTAGTGCCCTAGCGGACGGCGAGCAGTACTTC. Protein product: CASALADGEQYF.

The chain recombines TRBV5-1 with TRBJ2-3; 13 bases match TRBD2. The CDR3 length is 16 residues. Trimming removed 3 bases from V and 1 base from J; junction bases left unmatched: 2. Germline V gene sequence: CDR1 SGHRS, CDR2 YFSETQ. The CDR3 nucleotides read TGCGCCAGCAGCTCCGGACTAGCGGGGGGCACAGATACGCAGTATTTT. Its protein product is CASSSGLAGGTDTQYF.